This T cell receptor beta chain was observed in a study of blood T cells in healthy people across ages. Study-wide background: Capturing about one barcoded beta molecule per two T cells was achieved by template switching.

For the second PCR, which ran for 7 to 11 cycles, a sample-barcoded 5' primer and a J-beta primer mix were used. A 12-random-nucleotide template-switch adaptor tagged each cDNA molecule. Every sample gave at least 3 million paired-end reads containing CDR3. TCRdb analysed the 5' RACE reads with MiXCR anew, one entry per CDR3 protein. The table lists fewer than 900,000 distinct CDR3 sequences, roughly two fifths of them singletons. Germline assignment: CDR1 SGHRS and CDR2 YFSETQ. The V segment lost 0 bases and the J segment 4 bases; nucleotides outside the gene matches: 6. The CDR3 length is 15 residues.

This TCR was recovered from a woman aged 55-75 years in good health. The chain has TRBV5-1 and TRBJ1-1; 7 bases align to TRBD1. The sequencing sample was made of blood. The DNA of the CDR3 is TGCGCCAGCAGCTTGGAAGGGGGCGCGTTCACTGAAGCTTTCTTT. Translating it yields CASSLEGGAFTEAFF.